The 2 T cell receptor beta chains reported below all come from one sample, sequenced in a study of lymphopenia after photon versus proton radiotherapy. TCRdb's copy holds only in-frame clones and misses some; the assay was immunoSEQ multiplex PCR. The table has around 25,000 clones, about nine tenths seen once; the top ten hold 0.81%. Sequences were derived from peripheral blood, sampled from a patient treated with photon-based radiotherapy. All receptors derive from a woman in her fifties or sixties with cholangiocarcinoma.

The chain carries TRBV7-9 and TRBJ1-1, with D unresolved. This CDR3 spans 14 amino acids. Deletions cut 1 base from V and 5 bases from J, with 11 bases between. Germline loops: CDR1 SEHNR, CDR2 FQNEAQ (reference sequence). CDR3 bases: TGTGCCAGCAGCTTAGGAGGGTACGGTACTGAAGCTTTCTTT. It is translated as CASSLGGYGTEAFF.

The V and J genes are TRBV19 and TRBJ2-5; D possibly corresponds to TRBD2 (6 bases). CDR3 length: 14 amino acids. V lost 5 bases, J lost 7 bases, and 17 bases lay in between. The V gene's germline CDR1 is LNHDA and CDR2 SQIVND (reference sequence). CDR3 sequence reads: CASSPSGLQGTQYF. In nucleotides, the CDR3 is TGTGCCAGTAGTCCGAGCGGGCTCCAGGGGACCCAGTACTTC.